This TCR beta chain was captured in a study of T cells in Graves' hyperthyroidism and ophthalmopathy. Study-level results: Ophthalmopathy was model-predicted a median roughly six months pre-onset.

Germline loops: CDR1 DFQATT, CDR2 SNEGSKA (reference sequence). The CDR3 has 16 amino acids. J gave up 6 bases and V 0 bases, and 11 bases lay outside the gene matches. In this sample, this clonotype turned up a few times. What it binds is unknown. The source material, RNA transcripts, was used to amplify TCR beta CDR3 regions. TCR CDR3 underwent first-round RT-PCR with the HTBI primer set. Via MiXCR, TCRdb re-called the multiplex PCR reads, giving one row per CDR3 protein. The sample consists of approximately 590,000 distinct CDR3 sequences, less than 20% of them appearing once. The chain joins TRBV20-1 to TRBJ2-7, with 10 bases aligning to TRBD2. Sequenced material: blood. The receptor was isolated from a woman under 40 with Graves' hyperthyroidism. CDR3: CSARDQSSGSPVEQYF. CDR3 coding DNA: TGCAGTGCTAGAGATCAGTCTAGCGGGAGTCCCGTCGAGCAGTACTTC.